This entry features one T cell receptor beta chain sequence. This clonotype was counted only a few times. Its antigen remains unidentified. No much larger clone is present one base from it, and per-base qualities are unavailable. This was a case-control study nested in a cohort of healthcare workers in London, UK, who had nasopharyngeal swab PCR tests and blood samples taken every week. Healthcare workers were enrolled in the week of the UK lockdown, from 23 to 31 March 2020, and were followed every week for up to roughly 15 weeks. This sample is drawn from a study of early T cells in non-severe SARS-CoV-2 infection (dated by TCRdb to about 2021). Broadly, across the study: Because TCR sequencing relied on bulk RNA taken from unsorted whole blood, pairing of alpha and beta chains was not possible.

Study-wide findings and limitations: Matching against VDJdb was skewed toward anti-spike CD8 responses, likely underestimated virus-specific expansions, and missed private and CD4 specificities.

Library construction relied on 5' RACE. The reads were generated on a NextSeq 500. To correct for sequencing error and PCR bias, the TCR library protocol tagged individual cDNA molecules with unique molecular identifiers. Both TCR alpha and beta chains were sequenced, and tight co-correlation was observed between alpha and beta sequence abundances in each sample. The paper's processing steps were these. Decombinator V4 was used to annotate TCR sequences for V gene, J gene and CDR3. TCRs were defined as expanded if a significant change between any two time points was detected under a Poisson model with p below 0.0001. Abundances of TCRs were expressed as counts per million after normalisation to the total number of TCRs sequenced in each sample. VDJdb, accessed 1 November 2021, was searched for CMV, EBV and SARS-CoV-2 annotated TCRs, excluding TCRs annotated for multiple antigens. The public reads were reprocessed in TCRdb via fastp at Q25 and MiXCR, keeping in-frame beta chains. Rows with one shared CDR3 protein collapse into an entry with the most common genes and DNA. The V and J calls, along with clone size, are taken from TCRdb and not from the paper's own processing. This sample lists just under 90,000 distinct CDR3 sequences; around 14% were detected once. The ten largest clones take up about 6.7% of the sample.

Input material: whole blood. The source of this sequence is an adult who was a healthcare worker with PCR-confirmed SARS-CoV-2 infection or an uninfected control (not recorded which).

For the CDR3, the sequence is CASSSLSTGTYEQYF. At the DNA level, the sequence is TGTGCCAGCAGTTCCCTCTCGACAGGAACCTACGAGCAGTACTTC. Here the chain combines TRBV27 and TRBJ2-7; TRBD1 might be the D gene, on 6 matching bases. Including the terminal cysteine and phenylalanine, the CDR3 comprises 15 residues. CDR3 DNA only is kept here, 45 bases in frame from base 1. The junction carries 15 bases between V and J, which are trimmed by 4 bases and 2 bases respectively. The CDR1 and CDR2 encoded by the germline V gene (reference sequence) are MNHEY and SMNVEV.